Reported below is one T cell receptor (beta chain). Original data processing: Quantification of nucleated cells was approximated via reference gene primer amplification. The data were produced by immunoSEQ multiplex PCR, yet TCRdb's version contains in-frame clones alone and is incomplete. The DNA gave D and trimming, while V, J and clone size come from that table. In the table there are tens of thousands of clones, over 80% of which are singletons. The data derive from a study of blood T cell repertoires in COVID-19. Overall study context: The study drew acute and convalescent COVID-19 samples from the United States, Italy and Spain. T cells, B-cell-depleted T cells, or PBMCs provided the cDNA or gDNA that served as material.

Sequencing was performed on peripheral blood. The clonotype was recovered from a human donor in a cohort sampled during active COVID-19.

The CDR3 DNA reads as TGTGCCAGCAGCCACTTAGCGGGGGGTAATGAGCAGTTCTTC. Its protein is CASSHLAGGNEQFF. The V and J genes are TRBV3-1 (or the pseudogene TRBV3-2) and TRBJ2-1; 10 bases align to TRBD2. Germline CDR1 is LGHDT and CDR2 is YNNKEL (reference sequence). The V and J ends lost 3 bases and 7 bases, in that order; junction bases with no gene match: 3. This CDR3 has 14 residues.